This TCR beta chain was identified in a study of cytomegalovirus exposure and HLA in healthy donors. PCR primers comprised 60 Vbeta and 13 Jbeta primers. Assay used: immunoSEQ multiplex PCR; TCRdb lists only in-frame clones, some missing. The sample comprises some 180,000 clones, about four fifths of which are singletons, and about 1.5% rests with the top ten. This CDR3 region has 13 residues. Germline CDR1 is MRHNA and CDR2 is SNTAGT. V was pared by 8 bases and J by 0 bases, with 10 bases between. The clonotype originates from a middle-aged man in good health and CMV-seronegative. The genes are TRBV6-4 and TRBJ1-1, with unresolved D. The sample was PBMCs. The CDR3 sequence: CASGREMNTEAFF. The DNA of the CDR3 is TGTGCCAGCGGAAGGGAGATGAACACTGAAGCTTTCTTT.